This T cell receptor beta chain was captured by sequencing in a study of blood T cell repertoires in COVID-19. The length of the CDR3 is 12 residues. Germline V gene sequence: CDR1 MDHEN, CDR2 SYDVKM. Trimming took 7 bases from V and 3 from J, leaving 9 bases between them. Using immunoSEQ multiplex PCR, the repertoire was profiled, and TCRdb retains in-frame clones only, with some absent. The data contain about 210,000 clones, more than 65% of them seen just once; the ten biggest clones take up roughly 10%. This sequence originates from a man aged 45-60 years with active or convalescent COVID-19. The sample was peripheral blood. V usage is TRBV28 and J usage is TRBJ1-2; D uncertain. The CDR3 sequence: CASKAGDYGYTF. As DNA, the CDR3 is TGTGCCAGCAAGGCGGGTGACTATGGCTACACCTTC.